These 25 T cell receptor beta chains originate from one sample sequenced in a study of blood T cell repertoires in COVID-19. The data were produced by immunoSEQ multiplex PCR, yet TCRdb's version contains in-frame clones alone and is incomplete. The profile shows approximately 240,000 clones, around 90% of them singletons. What was sequenced was peripheral blood. The receptors derive from a man younger than 40 with COVID-19, enrolled during active disease.

This chain connects TRBV6-6 to TRBJ1-4, with 10 bases identical to TRBD1. Germline V gives CDR1 MNHNY, CDR2 SVGAGI (reference sequence). Trimming cost V 6 bases and J 8 bases; bases outside gene matches: 6. The CDR3 loop spans 14 amino acids. Written as DNA, the CDR3 is TGTGCCAGCAGCCGGGGACAGGGGACGGAAAAACTGTTTTTT. This gives the protein CASSRGQGTEKLFF.

The chain is built from TRBV5-4 and TRBJ2-7; D is uncertain. CDR1 is SGHNT and CDR2 is YYREEE in the germline V gene (reference sequence). The V and J ends lost 1 base and 0 bases respectively, with 8 bases between them. CDR3 length equals 14 residues. For the CDR3, the DNA is TGTGCCAGCAGCTTGACCCACAGCTCCTACGAGCAGTACTTC. Its protein product is CASSLTHSSYEQYF. Full variable domain (remainder filled in from reference TRBV5-4 and TRBJ2-7): ETGVTQSPTHLIKTRGQQVTLRCSSQSGHNTVSWYQQALGQGPQFIFQYYREEENGRGNFPPRFSGLQFPNYSSELNVNALELDDSALYLCASSLTHSSYEQYFGPGTRLTVT.

This clone was observed a single time. V is TRBV27 and J is TRBJ1-5; no reliable D call. V was pared by 6 bases and J by 4 bases, with 10 bases between. The V gene's germline CDR1 is MNHEY and CDR2 SMNVEV (reference sequence). The CDR3 is 13 amino acids. The CDR3 here is CASSRLDNQPQHF. As DNA, the CDR3 is TGTGCCAGCAGCAGGTTAGATAATCAGCCCCAGCATTTT.

This clone was seen more than once but under ten times. The chain carries TRBV5-6 and TRBJ1-1; no reliable D call. V shed 6 bases and J shed 3 bases, with 15 bases lying between them. Per germline, CDR1 SGHDT and CDR2 YYEEEE. This CDR3 contains 14 residues. The CDR3 is CASTPFRRYTEAFF. CDR3 nucleotides: TGTGCCAGCACCCCCTTTCGGAGGTACACTGAAGCTTTCTTT.

The genes are TRBV9 and TRBJ2-7, with 7 bases lining up with TRBD1. Trimming removed 5 bases from V and 1 base from J; junction bases left unmatched: 3. CDR1 and CDR2 from the germline V gene are SGDLS and YYNGEE. The CDR3 runs 13 residues. CDR3 protein: CASRGTESYEQYF. CDR3 sequence (DNA): TGTGCCAGCAGGGGGACAGAATCCTACGAGCAGTACTTC.

The chain is built from TRBV19 and TRBJ2-7; possibly TRBD1 for D (6 bases). Germline V gene sequence: CDR1 LNHDA, CDR2 SQIVND (reference sequence). V gave up 8 bases and J gave up 2 bases, with 16 bases separating them. The length of the CDR3 is 14 residues. CDR3 sequence: CASGPGAAPYEQYF. The CDR3 region has the DNA TGTGCCAGTGGACCAGGGGCAGCCCCCTACGAGCAGTACTTC.

The rearrangement joins TRBV3-1 (or the pseudogene TRBV3-2) to TRBJ2-2, with TRBD2 matching 12 bases. Trimming cost V 4 bases and J 5 bases; bases outside gene matches: 8. The CDR3 totals 17 residues. Germline CDR1 and CDR2: LGHDT and YNNKEL (reference sequence). The chain's CDR3 is CASSLLTSGGGTGELFF. DNA of the CDR3: TGTGCCAGCAGCCTATTGACTAGCGGGGGTGGAACCGGGGAGCTGTTTTTT.

The chain couples TRBV7-6 to TRBJ2-2; TRBD2 matches at 14 bases. This CDR3 comprises 19 residues. The V gene's germline CDR1 is SGHVS and CDR2 FNYEAQ. The V and J ends lost 5 bases and 1 base, in that order; junction bases with no gene match: 9. DNA for the CDR3: TGTGCCAGCAGCCGCCCCCCCGGGACTAGCGGGGGGAACACCGGGGAGCTGTTTTTT. Its protein product is CASSRPPGTSGGNTGELFF. Filled out from reference TRBV7-6 and TRBJ2-2, the complete variable domain reads GAGVSQSPRYKVTKRGQDVALRCDPISGHVSLYWYRQALGQGPEFLTYFNYEAQQDKSGLPNDRFSAERPEGSISTLTIQRTEQRDSAMYRCASSRPPGTSGGNTGELFFGEGSRLTVL.

This chain joins TRBV12-5 and TRBJ1-2, with D perhaps TRBD1 (5 bases). Per the germline V gene, CDR1 is LGHNT and CDR2 is FRNRAP. The V end was cut by 0 bases, the J end by 5 bases, with 7 bases between. The CDR3 spans 13 residues. CDR3 in amino acids: CASGLVGVYGYTF. For the CDR3, the DNA is TGTGCTAGTGGTTTGGTAGGGGTTTATGGCTACACCTTC.

The chain is built from TRBV7-6 and TRBJ1-5, with a tentative D call TRBD1 (5 bases). Trimming cost V 0 bases and J 6 bases, with 12 bases left between them. The V gene's germline CDR1 is SGHVS and CDR2 FNYEAQ. CDR3 size: 15 residues. CDR3 nucleotides: TGTGCCAGCAGCTTAGCTACAGGATACGGTCAGCCCCAGCATTTT. It codes for CASSLATGYGQPQHF.

The V gene is TRBV27, the J gene TRBJ1-5; D gene uncertain. Trimming removed 3 bases from V and 5 bases from J, with 8 bases in between. Germline loops: CDR1 MNHEY, CDR2 SMNVEV (reference sequence). The length of the CDR3 is 13 residues. This chain's CDR3 is CASSLRGDQPQHF. The CDR3 region has the DNA TGTGCCAGCAGTTTGCGGGGAGATCAGCCCCAGCATTTT.

The chain is built from TRBV5-1 and TRBJ2-1, with 11 bases fitting TRBD1. CDR1 is SGHRS and CDR2 is YFSETQ in the germline V gene. Germline trimming cut 6 bases from V and 0 bases from J; bases unmatched to any gene: 17. CDR3 length: 20 amino acids. The CDR3 nucleotides are TGCGCCAGCACCAGGGGTGAGTGGACAGGGGGCTCGAGCTCCTACAATGAGCAGTTCTTC. Translating it yields CASTRGEWTGGSSSYNEQFF. Drawing the rest from reference TRBV5-1 and TRBJ2-1, the complete variable domain is KAGVTQTPRYLIKTRGQQVTLSCSPISGHRSVSWYQQTPGQGLQFLFEYFSETQRNKGNFPGRFSGRQFSNSRSEMNVSTLELGDSALYLCASTRGEWTGGSSSYNEQFFGPGTRLTVL.

V and J are TRBV7-3 and TRBJ1-1; 8 bases match TRBD1. With 6 bases clipped from V and 0 bases from J, the junction kept 6 bases outside the gene matches. This CDR3 is 15 amino acids long. CDR1 and CDR2 (germline): SGHTA, FQGTGA. The CDR3 sequence is CASSPTGVMNTEAFF. In nucleotides, the CDR3 is TGTGCCAGCAGTCCGACAGGGGTTATGAACACTGAAGCTTTCTTT.

The chain recombines TRBV28 with TRBJ1-1; maybe TRBD1 (5 bases). The CDR3 is 13 residues long. The germline gives CDR1 MDHEN, CDR2 SYDVKM. V lost 4 bases, J lost 6 bases, and 12 bases lay in between. CDR3 sequence (DNA): TGTGCCAGCAGTTCCCCCAAGGGGTCTGAAGCTTTCTTT. It specifies CASSSPKGSEAFF.

The chain employs TRBV5-1 and TRBJ2-3, with TRBD2 matching 13 bases. Per germline, CDR1 SGHRS and CDR2 YFSETQ. V was clipped by 1 base and J by 7 bases; unmatched bases: 9. This CDR3 is built from 17 residues. Written as DNA, the CDR3 is TGCGCCAGCAGCTTGTTTATCGGGACTAGCGGGGAACATACGCAGTATTTT. Amino acid sequence: CASSLFIGTSGEHTQYF.

The V call is TRBV7-3, the J call TRBJ2-2; D is perhaps TRBD2 (6 bases). V lost 1 base, J lost 7 bases, and 22 bases lay in between. The length of the CDR3 is 18 residues. CDR1 is SGHTA and CDR2 is FQGTGA in the germline V gene. The CDR3 here is CASSLKGSGPRGFGELFF. CDR3 coding DNA: TGTGCCAGCAGCTTAAAAGGGAGCGGTCCCCGGGGGTTCGGGGAGCTGTTTTTT. Supplemented by reference TRBV7-3 and TRBJ2-2, the full variable domain reads GAGVSQTPSNKVTEKGKYVELRCDPISGHTALYWYRQSLGQGPEFLIYFQGTGAADDSGLPNDRFFAVRPEGSVSTLKIQRTERGDSAVYLCASSLKGSGPRGFGELFFGEGSRLTVL.

The chain couples TRBV20-1 to TRBJ1-5, with a weak D call TRBD1 (6 bases). CDR3 length: 13 amino acids. Germline-derived CDR1 and CDR2 are DFQATT and SNEGSKA (reference sequence). V lost 3 bases to trimming and J lost 7 bases, with 13 bases between them. CDR3 sequence: CSASQGTGQPQHF. CDR3 DNA: TGCAGTGCTAGTCAGGGGACCGGCCAGCCCCAGCATTTT.

The chain recombines TRBV4-1 with TRBJ2-7; possibly TRBD2 for D (5 bases). V was cut by 4 bases and J by 5 bases, with 15 bases left in between. The V gene's germline CDR1 is MGHRA and CDR2 YSYEKL. The CDR3 runs 14 residues. The CDR3 bases are TGCGCCAGCAGCCCCCAATTTAGCGCCAACGAGCAGTACTTC. Protein sequence: CASSPQFSANEQYF.

The J gene is TRBJ1-6, the V gene TRBV19; 7 nucleotides match TRBD1. Germline V lookup: CDR1 LNHDA, CDR2 SQIVND (reference sequence). J lost 5 bases, V lost 10 bases, and 5 bases had no gene match. The CDR3 contains 13 residues. In nucleotides, the CDR3 is TGTGCCACGGGACAGACAAATAATTCACCCCTCCACTTT. This sequence encodes CATGQTNNSPLHF. Complete variable domain (other parts from reference TRBV19 and TRBJ1-6): DGGITQSPKYLFRKEGQNVTLSCEQNLNHDAMYWYRQDPGQGLRLIYYSQIVNDFQKGDIAEGYSVSREKKESFPLTVTSAQKNPTAFYLCATGQTNNSPLHFGNGTRLTVT.

This sequence joins TRBV5-4 and TRBJ2-3; 8 nucleotides line up with TRBD2. Germline V CDR1 and CDR2: SGHNT, YYREEE (reference sequence). The CDR3 length is 15 residues. J was trimmed by 2 bases and V by 4 bases; bases with no gene match: 6. DNA for the CDR3: TGTGCCAGCAGCGACTCGGGGGGGTCCACAGATACGCAGTATTTT. It codes for CASSDSGGSTDTQYF.

The chain is built from TRBV10-2 and TRBJ1-2, with no clear D. Per germline, CDR1 WSHSY and CDR2 SAAADI. V lost 2 bases and J lost 4, with 14 bases in between. The CDR3 contains 15 residues. The CDR3 DNA reads as TGCGCCAGCAGTGAGAGCGCGCCCCCCGTCTATGGCTACACCTTC. Amino acids: CASSESAPPVYGYTF.

This chain links TRBV29-1 with TRBJ1-1; the D is unclear. The CDR3 runs to 14 residues. Looked up from germline, CDR1 is SQVTM and CDR2 is ANQGSEA. V was pared by 3 bases and J by 1 base, with 12 bases between. The CDR3 DNA reads TGCAGCGTTGAGGAGGGCCGGAAGAACACTGAAGCTTTCTTT. Residues: CSVEEGRKNTEAFF. Full variable domain (rest looked up from reference TRBV29-1 and TRBJ1-1): SAVISQKPSRDICQRGTSLTIQCQVDSQVTMMFWYRQQPGQSLTLIATANQGSEATYESGFVIDKFPISRPNLTFSTLTVSNMSPEDSSIYLCSVEEGRKNTEAFFGQGTRLTVV.

This clone was picked up a small number of times. The chain combines TRBV19 with TRBJ2-7, with 9 nucleotides matching TRBD1. The trim removed 5 bases at V and 0 bases at J, leaving 2 bases unmatched. Germline assignment: CDR1 LNHDA and CDR2 SQIVND (reference sequence). The CDR3 is made up of 14 amino acids. CDR3 nucleotides: TGTGCCAGTAGTTCGGGACAGGGCTCCTACGAGCAGTACTTC. The encoded protein is CASSSGQGSYEQYF. Full variable domain (missing parts from reference TRBV19 and TRBJ2-7): DGGITQSPKYLFRKEGQNVTLSCEQNLNHDAMYWYRQDPGQGLRLIYYSQIVNDFQKGDIAEGYSVSREKKESFPLTVTSAQKNPTAFYLCASSSGQGSYEQYFGPGTRLTVT.

This clone showed up just once. The chain carries TRBV7-3 and TRBJ1-3, with a possible D match to TRBD1 (6 bases). Germline V gene data show CDR1 as SGHTA and CDR2 as FQGTGA. The CDR3 has 15 amino acids. V lost 0 bases, J lost 2 bases, and 8 bases lay in between. The CDR3 nucleotides are TGTGCCAGCAGCTTAACCGCAGGGGCTGGAAACACCATATATTTT. Translation: CASSLTAGAGNTIYF. Variable domain in full (rest from reference TRBV7-3 and TRBJ1-3): GAGVSQTPSNKVTEKGKYVELRCDPISGHTALYWYRQSLGQGPEFLIYFQGTGAADDSGLPNDRFFAVRPEGSVSTLKIQRTERGDSAVYLCASSLTAGAGNTIYFGEGSWLTVV.

Written as DNA, the CDR3 is TGTGCCACCAGTGATTGGACAGGGATATCTGAAGCTTTCTTT. This encodes CATSDWTGISEAFF. The chain recombines TRBV24-1 with TRBJ1-1; 8 bases map to TRBD1. With V trimmed by 2 bases and J by 6 bases, 4 bases remained unmatched. The CDR3 has 14 residues. CDR1 KGHDR and CDR2 SFDVKD come from the germline V gene.